The T cell receptor beta chain described here comes from a study of patients and donors after allogeneic stem cell transplantation. TCRdb fed the RT-PCR reads into MiXCR, producing one record per CDR3 protein. The sample has hundreds of thousands of distinct CDR3 sequences, 16% seen once; the top ten hold roughly 7%. Trimming left V 1 base short and J 7 bases short, with 9 bases between. Germline V gene data show CDR1 as LGHDT and CDR2 as YNNKEL (reference sequence). The CDR3 runs to 13 residues. The chain is built from TRBV3-1 and TRBJ2-3; D gene unclear. The material sequenced was blood, either unsorted or a sorted T cell fraction (not recorded which). This clonotype originated in a human donor who was either an allogeneic HSCT recipient or a stem cell or donor lymphocyte infusion donor (not recorded which). It is not recorded whose cells these are; they may come from a transplant donor. The chain's CDR3 is CASSQGTLYTQYF. CDR3 coding DNA: TGTGCCAGCAGCCAAGGCACTCTCTATACGCAGTATTTT.